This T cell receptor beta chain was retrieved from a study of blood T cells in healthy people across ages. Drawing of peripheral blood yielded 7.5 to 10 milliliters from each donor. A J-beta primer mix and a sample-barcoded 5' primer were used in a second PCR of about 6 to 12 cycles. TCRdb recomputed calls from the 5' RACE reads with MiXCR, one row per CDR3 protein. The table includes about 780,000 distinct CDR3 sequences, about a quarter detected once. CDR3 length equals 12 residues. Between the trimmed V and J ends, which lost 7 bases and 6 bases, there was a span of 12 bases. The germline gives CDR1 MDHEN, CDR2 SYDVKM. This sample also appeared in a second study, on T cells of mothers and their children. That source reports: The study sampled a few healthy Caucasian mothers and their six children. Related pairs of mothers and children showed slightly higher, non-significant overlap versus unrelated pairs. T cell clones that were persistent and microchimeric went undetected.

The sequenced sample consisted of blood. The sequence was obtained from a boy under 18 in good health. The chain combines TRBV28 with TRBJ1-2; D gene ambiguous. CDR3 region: CASTGRWNGYTF. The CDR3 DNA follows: TGTGCCAGCACTGGGCGTTGGAATGGCTACACCTTC.